Listed below are T cell receptor beta chains from one sample, sequenced in a study of blood T cell repertoires in COVID-19. Sequencing was performed with immunoSEQ multiplex PCR; in TCRdb, only in-frame clones are kept and a portion is missing. The sample carries about half a million clones, roughly nine tenths recorded once. Source material: PBMCs or T cells enriched from blood (not recorded which). These receptors were taken from a woman aged 60 to 75 who had recovered from COVID-19. Both conserved end residues are part of each CDR3. A D gene is named only where the DNA matches it firmly. Clone size, where shown, is once, few, many, or a class for clones that have expanded.

d_gene,v_gene,j_gene,abundance,CDR3aa,CDR3nt
NA,TRBV5-1,TRBJ1-4,NA,CASSLEGGLNEKLFF,TGCGCCAGCAGCTTGGAAGGAGGCTTGAATGAAAAACTGTTTTTT
NA,TRBV6-1,TRBJ1-2,NA,CASSENFSGIF,TGTGCCAGCAGTGAGAATTTTTCAGGGATCTTC
NA,TRBV19,TRBJ1-5,NA,CASSLSNSNQPQHF,TGTGCCAGTAGCCTAAGCAACAGCAATCAGCCCCAGCATTTT
TRBD1,TRBV7-2,TRBJ1-6,NA,CASSSGQAYNSPLHF,TGTGCCAGCAGCTCTGGACAGGCCTATAATTCACCCCTCCACTTT
TRBD2,TRBV2,TRBJ2-1,NA,CASSWGVSGENEQFF,TGTGCCAGCAGCTGGGGGGTTAGCGGGGAGAATGAGCAGTTCTTC
TRBD2,TRBV4-1,TRBJ2-5,NA,CASSQARGAQETQYF,TGCGCCAGCAGCCAAGCGCGGGGGGCCCAAGAGACCCAGTACTTC
NA,TRBV10-3,TRBJ1-2,NA,CASYSSYGYTF,TGTGCCAGCTATTCCTCCTACGGCTACACCTTC
TRBD1,TRBV3-1/TRBV3-2,TRBJ1-6,NA,CASSPLGRGTFNSPLHF,TGTGCCAGCAGCCCCCTAGGCAGGGGGACTTTTAATTCACCCCTCCACTTT
NA,TRBV2,TRBJ1-4,NA,CASSEVFRTSPHEKLFF,TGTGCCAGCAGTGAAGTTTTCCGGACAAGTCCACATGAAAAACTGTTTTTT
NA,TRBV6-1,TRBJ2-3,NA,CASSDGTLLITDTQYF,TGTGCCAGCAGTGACGGGACTTTACTTATCACAGATACGCAGTATTTT
NA,TRBV19,TRBJ1-6,NA,CASRRLYNSPLHF,TGTGCCAGTCGCAGGCTCTATAATTCACCCCTCCACTTT
NA,TRBV2,TRBJ1-2,NA,CASRTPGLGGYTF,TGTGCCAGCCGCACTCCAGGGCTTGGGGGCTACACCTTC
TRBD2,TRBV20-1,TRBJ2-3,NA,CSASGGGGATDTQYF,TGCAGTGCTAGTGGTGGCGGGGGGGCGACAGATACGCAGTATTTT
NA,TRBV19,TRBJ1-1,NA,CASKPQGSMNTEAFF,TGTGCCAGTAAACCCCAGGGGAGTATGAACACTGAAGCTTTCTTT
NA,TRBV29-1,TRBJ2-3,NA,CSSYSGPDTQYF,TGCAGCTCCTACAGCGGCCCAGATACGCAGTATTTT
NA,TRBV5-4,TRBJ1-1,NA,CASSFQGMDTEAFF,TGTGCCAGCAGCTTCCAGGGTATGGACACTGAAGCTTTCTTT
NA,TRBV2,TRBJ1-2,NA,CASKTSNRPNNYGYTF,TGTGCCAGCAAGACCTCGAACAGGCCAAATAACTATGGCTACACCTTC
NA,TRBV10-2,TRBJ1-4,NA,CASSEGGINEKLFF,TGCGCCAGCAGTGAAGGAGGCATCAATGAAAAACTGTTTTTT
TRBD1,TRBV18,TRBJ1-4,NA,CASSPTGQGLFF,TGTGCCAGCTCACCTACCGGACAGGGGCTGTTTTTT
TRBD1,TRBV6-5,TRBJ2-1,NA,CASGDRMGNREFF,TGTGCCAGCGGGGACAGAATGGGGAATCGGGAGTTCTTC
NA,TRBV9,TRBJ2-1,NA,CASSVEDNCDEQFF,TGTGCCAGCAGCGTAGAAGACAACTGCGATGAGCAGTTCTTC
NA,TRBV5-4,TRBJ2-3,NA,CASSSRTESTDTQYF,TGTGCCAGCAGCTCCAGGACAGAGAGCACAGATACGCAGTATTTT
TRBD1,TRBV7-2,TRBJ2-5,NA,CASSSGQVFQETQYF,TGTGCCAGCAGCTCTGGACAGGTGTTCCAAGAGACCCAGTACTTC
TRBD1,TRBV7-2,TRBJ2-3,NA,CASSSPRDRVTDTQYF,TGTGCCAGCAGTTCCCCCCGGGACAGGGTCACAGATACGCAGTATTTT
NA,TRBV15,TRBJ2-5,NA,CATSQGTAAGGTQYF,TGTGCCACCAGCCAAGGGACGGCGGCCGGGGGGACCCAGTACTTC
NA,TRBV5-1,TRBJ1-2,few,CASSPGGNAPGYTF,TGCGCCAGCAGCCCCGGGGGGAATGCCCCTGGCTACACCTTC
NA,TRBV6-5,TRBJ1-2,NA,CASGVWDSPPYGYTF,TGTGCCAGCGGAGTTTGGGACTCCCCCCCCTATGGCTACACCTTC
NA,TRBV3-1/TRBV3-2,TRBJ1-5,NA,CASSPGGNQPQHF,TGTGCCAGCAGCCCGGGTGGGAATCAGCCCCAGCATTTT
TRBD1,TRBV19,TRBJ1-6,few,CASSIRSGTGGIPLHF,TGTGCCAGTAGTATAAGGAGCGGGACAGGTGGTATACCCCTCCACTTT
TRBD1,TRBV6-5,TRBJ1-2,NA,CASSHRDRVYGYTF,TGTGCCAGCAGCCACCGGGACAGGGTTTATGGCTACACCTTC
NA,TRBV11-3,TRBJ1-1,NA,CASRPRGDSEAFF,TGTGCCAGCAGGCCCCGTGGGGACTCTGAAGCTTTCTTT
TRBD1,TRBV29-1,TRBJ1-1,NA,CSVTGAKAFF,TGCAGCGTGACAGGGGCCAAAGCTTTCTTT
TRBD2,TRBV11-3,TRBJ2-7,NA,CASSLDPGLAAYEQYF,TGTGCCAGCAGCTTAGATCCGGGACTAGCGGCCTACGAGCAGTACTTC
NA,TRBV4-1,TRBJ2-2,NA,CASSRVDEGVGELFF,TGCGCCAGCAGCCGGGTTGACGAAGGGGTCGGGGAGCTGTTTTTT
NA,TRBV19,TRBJ2-2,NA,CASSMTGNTGELFF,TGTGCCAGTAGTATGACAGGGAACACCGGGGAGCTGTTTTTT
TRBD2,TRBV5-4,TRBJ2-2,NA,CASSLESGGAVGELFF,TGTGCCAGCAGCTTGGAGAGCGGGGGGGCCGTCGGGGAGCTGTTTTTT
NA,TRBV5-1,TRBJ2-7,NA,CASSLKDSYEQYF,TGCGCCAGCAGCTTGAAGGACAGTTACGAGCAGTACTTC
NA,TRBV30,TRBJ1-4,NA,CAWSVVRGVSEKLFF,TGTGCCTGGAGCGTCGTCAGGGGTGTAAGCGAAAAACTGTTTTTT
TRBD2,TRBV9,TRBJ2-3,NA,CASNPLAGGTDTQYF,TGTGCCAGCAACCCCCTAGCGGGGGGCACAGATACGCAGTATTTT
TRBD1,TRBV10-3,TRBJ1-1,NA,CAIRDRVGNTEAFF,TGTGCCATCAGGGACAGGGTAGGAAACACTGAAGCTTTCTTT
NA,TRBV10-3,TRBJ1-2,NA,CAIYEGGFYGYTF,TGTGCCATCTATGAGGGAGGCTTCTATGGCTACACCTTC
NA,TRBV20-1,TRBJ2-1,NA,CSAASNEQFF,TGCAGTGCTGCGAGCAATGAGCAGTTCTTC
NA,TRBV7-9,TRBJ2-7,NA,CASSLTPGAYEQYF,TGTGCCAGCAGCCTCACCCCGGGGGCCTACGAGCAGTACTTC
TRBD2,TRBV5-1,TRBJ2-5,NA,CASSWTSGGAGETQYF,TGCGCCAGCAGCTGGACTAGCGGGGGGGCGGGAGAGACCCAGTACTTC
NA,TRBV19,TRBJ1-2,NA,CASTPPGRGYGYTF,TGTGCCAGTACCCCCCCGGGCCGAGGGTATGGCTACACCTTC
NA,TRBV4-1,TRBJ1-6,NA,CASSQDGGQGSPLHF,TGCGCCAGCAGCCAAGATGGAGGGCAAGGTTCACCCCTCCACTTT
NA,TRBV5-1,TRBJ2-5,NA,CASTNLETQYF,TGCGCCAGCACCAATTTGGAGACCCAGTACTTC
TRBD1,TRBV12-5,TRBJ1-1,NA,CASWRGTRDRVLGEAFF,TGTGCTAGCTGGCGAGGGACCCGGGACAGGGTTTTGGGTGAAGCTTTCTTT
NA,TRBV6-2/TRBV6-3,TRBJ1-5,NA,CASSPKAGPDYYSNQPQHF,TGTGCCAGCAGCCCTAAGGCGGGGCCGGACTACTATAGCAATCAGCCCCAGCATTTT
TRBD2,TRBV19,TRBJ2-3,NA,CASSRTSGATDTQYF,TGTGCCAGTAGTCGGACTAGCGGGGCCACAGATACGCAGTATTTT
NA,TRBV7-9,TRBJ2-7,NA,CASSPGVLYEQYF,TGTGCCAGCAGCCCGGGGGTCCTTTACGAGCAGTACTTC
TRBD1,TRBV19,TRBJ1-3,NA,CASRLPGQGPNTIYF,TGTGCCAGTAGGCTCCCGGGACAGGGGCCAAACACCATATATTTT
NA,TRBV21-1,TRBJ2-3,NA,CASSKRARGRTDTQYF,TGTGCCAGCAGCAAAAGGGCTCGAGGGCGCACAGATACGCAGTATTTT
TRBD2,TRBV11-3,TRBJ2-1,NA,CASSPPTSGGAGEQFF,TGTGCCAGCAGCCCGCCCACTAGCGGGGGGGCCGGGGAGCAGTTCTTC
NA,TRBV6-5,TRBJ2-7,NA,CASWRGTATAYEQYF,TGTGCCAGCTGGAGGGGGACAGCTACCGCCTACGAGCAGTACTTC